The present entry profiles one T cell receptor (beta chain) with its context. What it binds is not known. This sample is drawn from a study of vaccination effects on CD4 cells after COVID-19. Profiling relied on immunoSEQ multiplex PCR, and the TCRdb table lists in-frame clones only, not all of them. The sample has 62,000 or so clones, 80% seen once. Before any sequencing was done, the ViraFEST assay used viral peptide pools to expand antigen-specific CD4+ T cells. The culture ran for roughly 10 days before CD4+ T cells were isolated. In the vaccine recipients, nucleocapsid antibodies were negative and there was no prior SARS-CoV-2 infection. A density of about 1.8 million PBMC per well was used; these cells were cultured with about 9.1 IU/ml IL-2 and roughly 10 ug/ml peptides. In the cultures, half the medium was exchanged for IL-2 medium on days 3 and 7. J lost 5 bases, V lost 8 bases, and 9 bases had no gene match. There are 13 residues in the CDR3. Germline V gene data show CDR1 as SGDLS and CDR2 as YYNGEE.

General observations from the study: Substantial clonal contraction characterized both infection- and vaccine-induced clones late after vaccination.

The sequences come from CD4+ T cells from PBMCs cultured with SARS-CoV-2 spike peptides, collected before COVID-19 vaccination. This rearrangement joins TRBV9 to TRBJ1-2, with TRBD1 identical over 7 bases. This sequence was found in a human donor who received a COVID-19 vaccine. This chain's CDR3 is CASGKQGNYGYTF. The CDR3 DNA reads TGTGCCAGTGGTAAACAGGGGAATTATGGCTACACCTTC.